Listed here is a single T cell receptor (beta chain). Its specificity is unknown. This sample was taken from a study of shared clonotypes between healthy human individuals. Whole-study findings and limits: Shared clonotypes across all four donors exceeded non-shared ones in generation probability.

Some clones are missing from TCRdb's copy, which holds only in-frame ones; the method was immunoSEQ multiplex PCR. Of roughly 2.2 million clones in the sample, about 90% were seen once. J lost 4 bases, V lost 4 bases, and 12 bases had no gene match. Germline V lookup: CDR1 MNHEY, CDR2 SMNVEV (reference sequence). The CDR3 extends over 16 amino acids. The material sequenced was naive CD4+ T cells from PBMCs. Stated subset: CD45RA+ positively selected. The receptor's source is a man aged 18-30 years in good health. Some clones in this sample may be carry-over from other donors' samples. V gene TRBV27 combines with J gene TRBJ2-5, with TRBD2 matching 7 bases. The CDR3 reads CASSYLSWGGTETQYF. In nucleotides, the CDR3 is TGTGCCAGCAGTTACCTGAGTTGGGGGGGTACAGAGACCCAGTACTTC.